The 26 T cell receptor beta chains below come from one sample, sequenced in a study of OX40 agonist ivuxolimab in advanced cancers. Sequencing was performed with immunoSEQ multiplex PCR; in TCRdb, only in-frame clones are kept and a portion is missing. The data hold tens of thousands of clones, with 91% observed a single time. The input for sequencing was CD4+ or CD8+ T cells sorted from blood, taken in a trial of the OX40 agonist ivuxolimab. The origin of the receptors is an adult with an advanced solid tumor such as melanoma, head and neck, liver or kidney cancer.

The chain joins TRBV5-5 to TRBJ2-7, with a tentative D call TRBD1 (6 bases). The CDR3 contains 17 residues. Looked up from germline, CDR1 is SGHKS and CDR2 is YYEKEE (reference sequence). Trimming pared 4 bases from V and 3 bases from J, leaving 23 bases between. The CDR3 DNA is TGTGCCAGCAGCCCCCCGAGGGGTCAGGGGCCCCTCTACGAGCAGTACGTC. It codes for CASSPPRGQGPLYEQYV.

The chain uses TRBV15 and TRBJ1-6; D is unresolved. The length of the CDR3 is 19 residues. The V and J ends lost 0 bases and 0 bases respectively, with 15 bases between them. The germline CDR1 and CDR2 sequences are LNHNV and YYDKDF (reference sequence). CDR3 bases: TGTGCCACCAGCAGAGAACCCCCCAGTGAAAGCTCCTATAATTCACCCCTCCACTTT. This codes for CATSREPPSESSYNSPLHF.

The CDR3 DNA is TGTGCCAGCAGCAAGGGGGGGCACACTGAAGCTTTCTTT. It yields the protein CASSKGGHTEAFF. The chain uses TRBV9 and TRBJ1-1, with a possible D match to TRBD1 (6 bases). Germline values: CDR1 SGDLS, CDR2 YYNGEE. V lost 4 bases, J lost 3 bases, and 10 bases lay in between. This CDR3 is built from 13 residues. Filled out from reference TRBV9 and TRBJ1-1, the complete variable domain reads DSGVTQTPKHLITATGQRVTLRCSPRSGDLSVYWYQQSLDQGLQFLIQYYNGEERAKGNILERFSAQQFPDLHSELNLSSLELGDSALYFCASSKGGHTEAFFGQGTRLTVV.

Only a few counts were recorded for this clone. The rearrangement links TRBV5-4 to TRBJ1-4; a possible D gene is TRBD1 (6 bases). Germline CDR1 is SGHNT and CDR2 is YYREEE (reference sequence). V was clipped by 4 bases and J by 5 bases, with 12 bases between them. The CDR3 length is 14 residues. CDR3 region: CASSTGTWNEKLFF. The CDR3 DNA follows: TGTGCCAGCAGCACAGGGACCTGGAATGAAAAACTGTTTTTT.

The chain uses TRBV9 and TRBJ2-1; the D gene could be TRBD1 or TRBD2 (5 bases each). This CDR3 is 17 amino acids long. The ends were cut back, 2 bases at V and 0 bases at J, with 15 bases in the middle. CDR1 and CDR2 (germline): SGDLS, YYNGEE. CDR3 DNA sequence: TGTGCCAGCAGCGTCTCCACGGGGCCGAGCTCCTACAATGAGCAGTTCTTC. Its protein is CASSVSTGPSSYNEQFF.

In DNA, the CDR3 is TGTGCCAGCAGCTTAAGGGGAGCTACGAGGGGACGACGAAACACCATATATTTT. The encoded protein is CASSLRGATRGRRNTIYF. The V call is TRBV7-3, the J call TRBJ1-3, with a tentative D call TRBD1 (5 bases). From germline, CDR1 is SGHTA and CDR2 FQGTGA. The CDR3 runs 18 residues. V lost 1 base and J lost 5, with 21 bases in between.

The chain links TRBV27 to TRBJ2-4; D gene unclear. The CDR3 is 14 residues long. Germline assignment: CDR1 MNHEY and CDR2 SMNVEV (reference sequence). Trimming pared 0 bases from V and 0 bases from J, leaving 3 bases between. CDR3 in amino acids: CASSLSIAKNIQYF. The CDR3 nucleotides read TGTGCCAGCAGTTTATCAATAGCCAAAAACATTCAGTACTTC.

This clone is large by share. V is TRBV7-9 and J is TRBJ1-2, with D uncertain. The CDR3 is made up of 14 amino acids. CDR1 is SEHNR, CDR2 FQNEAQ, per germline (reference sequence). The germline V and J ends were trimmed by 5 bases and 4 bases, with 14 bases remaining between them. CDR3 loop: CASSHSEHIYGYTF. CDR3 nucleotides: TGTGCCAGCAGCCATTCCGAACACATCTATGGCTACACCTTC. Full variable domain (outside the CDR3, taken from reference TRBV7-9 and TRBJ1-2): DTGVSQNPRHKITKRGQNVTFRCDPISEHNRLYWYRQTLGQGPEFLTYFQNEAQLEKSRLLSDRFSAERPKGSFSTLEIQRTEQGDSAMYLCASSHSEHIYGYTFGSGTRLTVV.

The rearrangement uses TRBV27 and TRBJ2-7; possibly TRBD1 for D (7 bases). Trimming left V 6 bases short and J 3 bases short, with 15 bases between. The CDR3 contains 14 residues. Germline CDR1 reads MNHEY; CDR2 reads SMNVEV (reference sequence). The DNA for the CDR3 is TGTGCCAGCAGCATGAACCAGGGGGGCTACGAGCAGTACTTC. It codes for CASSMNQGGYEQYF.

This clone appeared a single time. The V gene is TRBV19, the J gene TRBJ2-1; D not certain. The germline CDR1 and CDR2 sequences are LNHDA and SQIVND (reference sequence). This CDR3 is built from 15 residues. V lost 1 base and J lost 6, with 13 bases in between. The chain's CDR3 is CASSIVGGGFNEQFF. CDR3 coding DNA: TGTGCCAGTAGTATAGTCGGCGGTGGGTTCAATGAGCAGTTCTTC.

This chain links TRBV14 with TRBJ2-3; D is unclear. With 4 bases removed from V and 7 bases from J, the gap between germline ends came to 18 bases. CDR1 and CDR2 (germline): SGHDN, FVKESK. CDR3 size: 15 residues. CDR3 coding DNA: TGTGCCAGCAGCCTCCTCGAAGCAGGCACGCATACGCAGTATTTT. Translating it yields CASSLLEAGTHTQYF.

V gene TRBV7-6 combines with J gene TRBJ2-1; D uncertain. The CDR3 is made up of 12 amino acids. Trimming took off 2 bases at V and 8 bases at J, with 7 bases between the two ends. Germline V gene lookup returns CDR1 SGHVS and CDR2 FNYEAQ. Here the CDR3 DNA reads TGTGCCAGCAGCTTACAAGGACATGAGCAGTTCTTC. Translation gives CASSLQGHEQFF. Full variable domain (remainder filled in from reference TRBV7-6 and TRBJ2-1): GAGVSQSPRYKVTKRGQDVALRCDPISGHVSLYWYRQALGQGPEFLTYFNYEAQQDKSGLPNDRFSAERPEGSISTLTIQRTEQRDSAMYRCASSLQGHEQFFGPGTRLTVL.

In regard to this clone: An end of the junction differs from the germline gene, which may be a read error. The chain has TRBV4-1 and TRBJ1-1, with D possibly matching TRBD1 (5 bases). The CDR3 contains 14 residues. CDR1 and CDR2 (germline): MGHRA, YSYEKL. CDR3 sequence: CASSHPAGNPEAFF. As DNA, the CDR3 is TGCGCCAGCAGCCACCCTGCAGGGAACCCTGAAGCTTTCTTT.

The V gene is TRBV27, the J gene TRBJ1-1; D perhaps matches TRBD1 (6 bases). Deletions cut 5 bases from V and 0 bases from J, with 10 bases between. The CDR3 length is 14 residues. Germline V lookup: CDR1 MNHEY, CDR2 SMNVEV (reference sequence). CDR3 coding DNA: TGTGCCAGCAGTAAGGACAGTTTGAACACTGAAGCTTTCTTT. This encodes CASSKDSLNTEAFF.

The chain uses TRBV9 and TRBJ1-1; D perhaps matches TRBD1 (5 bases). V lost 1 base and J 0 bases, leaving 10 bases between the germline ends. This CDR3 spans 15 amino acids. Looked up from germline, CDR1 is SGDLS and CDR2 is YYNGEE. CDR3 bases: TGTGCCAGCAGCGTACAGTCAGGGATGAACACTGAAGCTTTCTTT. It is translated as CASSVQSGMNTEAFF. The full variable domain, with the rest looked up from reference TRBV9 and TRBJ1-1, is DSGVTQTPKHLITATGQRVTLRCSPRSGDLSVYWYQQSLDQGLQFLIQYYNGEERAKGNILERFSAQQFPDLHSELNLSSLELGDSALYFCASSVQSGMNTEAFFGQGTRLTVV.

V gene TRBV6-1 combines with J gene TRBJ2-1, with D perhaps matching TRBD1 or TRBD2 (5 bases each). Germline assignment: CDR1 MNHNS and CDR2 SASEGT. CDR3 length: 13 amino acids. V was shortened by 11 bases and J by 0 bases, with 11 bases between the two germline ends. DNA for the CDR3: TGTGCCTCGAGGGGAAGCTCCTACAATGAGCAGTTCTTC. Its protein product is CASRGSSYNEQFF.

J is TRBJ2-7 and V is TRBV19, with unresolved D. V shed 9 bases and J shed 3 bases, with 15 bases lying between them. The CDR3 totals 13 residues. From germline, CDR1 is LNHDA and CDR2 SQIVND (reference sequence). CDR3 sequence: CASSVSGYYEQYF. CDR3 DNA: TGTGCCAGCTCTGTATCCGGATACTACGAGCAGTACTTC.

This sequence joins TRBV28 and TRBJ2-1; TRBD1 aligns across 9 bases. This CDR3 comprises 13 residues. V gave up 7 bases and J gave up 5 bases; unmatched junction bases: 3. Germline lookup yields CDR1 MDHEN and CDR2 SYDVKM. CDR3 sequence: CASTDRGNNEQFF. CDR3 in DNA: TGTGCCAGCACGGACAGGGGTAACAATGAGCAGTTCTTC.

The J gene is TRBJ1-1, the V gene TRBV5-1, with D possibly TRBD1 on 5 matching bases. V shed 4 bases and J shed 1 base, with 14 bases lying between them. The CDR3 contains 15 residues. Germline V gene lookup returns CDR1 SGHRS and CDR2 YFSETQ. CDR3 sequence: CASSRAREENTEAFF. As DNA, the CDR3 is TGCGCCAGCAGCCGGGCCAGGGAGGAGAACACTGAAGCTTTCTTT.

The rearrangement links TRBV27 to TRBJ1-1, with D perhaps matching TRBD1 (6 bases). The germline gives CDR1 MNHEY, CDR2 SMNVEV (reference sequence). The germline V and J ends were trimmed by 3 bases and 11 bases, with 13 bases remaining between them. The CDR3 covers 12 residues. The CDR3 loop is CASSFRAGQAFF. CDR3 in DNA: TGTGCCAGCAGTTTTAGGGCCGGACAGGCTTTCTTT.

The rearrangement uses TRBV27 and TRBJ2-1; D remains unclear. From germline, CDR1 is MNHEY and CDR2 SMNVEV (reference sequence). V was trimmed by 5 bases and J by 8 bases, leaving 19 bases between them. This CDR3 has 15 amino acids. In DNA form, the CDR3 reads TGTGCCAGCAGTGACTCCGTCCGGCGGATCGATGAGCAGTTCTTC. This sequence encodes CASSDSVRRIDEQFF.

The CDR3 DNA follows: TGTGCCAGCAGCACCCCCCAGAGAGAAGCTTTCTTT. Amino acids: CASSTPQREAFF. The chain combines TRBV7-9 with TRBJ1-1; no firm D call. V lost 5 bases and J 8 bases, leaving 12 bases between the germline ends. Germline CDR1 and CDR2: SEHNR and FQNEAQ (reference sequence). CDR3 length: 12 residues.

V and J are TRBV7-9 and TRBJ1-4; D gene uncertain. Trimming took 5 bases from V and 7 from J, leaving 20 bases between them. The CDR3 is 16 amino acids. Per the germline V gene, CDR1 is SEHNR and CDR2 is FQNEAQ (reference sequence). The CDR3 nucleotides read TGTGCCAGCAGCCGAAGCCGGACGGCTCCTGTTGAAAAACTGTTTTTT. Its protein is CASSRSRTAPVEKLFF.

This chain links TRBV5-4 with TRBJ1-5, with unresolved D. The CDR3 runs to 12 residues. The V end lost 2 bases, the J end lost 4 bases, and 4 bases lay between the germline ends. Looked up from germline, CDR1 is SGHNT and CDR2 is YYREEE (reference sequence). For the CDR3, the DNA is TGTGCCAGCAGCTTTAATAATCAGCCCCAGCATTTT. This codes for CASSFNNQPQHF.

V usage is TRBV6-4 and J usage is TRBJ1-5; D is perhaps TRBD1 (5 bases). This CDR3 has 15 residues. Trimming cost V 8 bases and J 4 bases, with 18 bases left between them. CDR1 MRHNA and CDR2 SNTAGT come from the germline V gene. In DNA, the CDR3 is TGTGCCAGCCGCAAGCCGGGGGGGGTAAATCAGCCCCAGCATTTT. Its translation is CASRKPGGVNQPQHF.

The chain joins TRBV9 to TRBJ2-1; 8 bases are a match to TRBD2. CDR1 and CDR2 from the germline V gene are SGDLS and YYNGEE. There are 12 residues in the CDR3. V gave up 3 bases and J gave up 13 bases; unmatched junction bases: 6. DNA of the CDR3: TGTGCCAGCAGCGAGGGACTAGGAAACCAGTTCTTC. Translating gives CASSEGLGNQFF.